Described below is a single TCR beta chain sequence and its context. Trimming removed 6 bases from V and 1 base from J; junction bases left unmatched: 2. Germline V gives CDR1 MNHNS, CDR2 SASEGT. This CDR3 has 13 amino acids. This sample was taken from a study of cytomegalovirus exposure and HLA in healthy donors. The PCR was carried out with 60 Vbeta primers and 13 Jbeta primers. Clones were read by immunoSEQ multiplex PCR, and TCRdb kept only the in-frame ones, dropping some. The sample yields some 160,000 clones, of which the top ten take up roughly 2%. V usage is TRBV6-1 and J usage is TRBJ1-1, with 7 bases matching TRBD1. The sequence was collected from a man aged 30-40 years in good health and CMV-seronegative. Sequenced material: PBMCs. The CDR3 reads CASSHRGNTEAFF. CDR3 DNA: TGTGCCAGCAGCCACAGGGGGAACACTGAAGCTTTCTTT.